The 19 T cell receptor beta chains below come from one sample, sequenced in a study of graft-versus-host responses after intestinal transplantation. The antigens of these receptors remain unknown. The repertoire was sequenced with immunoSEQ multiplex PCR; TCRdb's copy has only in-frame clones and lacks some. Among under 100,000 clones listed, about 95% were seen once. Specimen: unstimulated CD4+ T cells sorted from spleen or lymph node cells, collected before transplant. The receptors come from a human donor who was the organ donor for an intestinal transplant.

In this sample, this clone turned up a few times. This chain connects TRBV4-2 to TRBJ2-1; 8 nucleotides agree with TRBD1. V dropped 2 bases and J dropped 4; count of bases not matched to a gene: 10. Germline V CDR1 and CDR2: LGHNA, YNFKEQ. The CDR3 loop spans 17 amino acids. CDR3 in amino acids: CASSQPNGQGIYNEQFF. The CDR3, as DNA: TGTGCCAGCAGCCAACCTAACGGACAGGGTATTTACAATGAGCAGTTCTTC.

V and J are TRBV29-1 and TRBJ1-2; TRBD1 matches at 11 bases. The CDR3 has 15 residues. Per germline, CDR1 SQVTM and CDR2 ANQGSEA. J lost 5 bases, V lost 1 base, and 6 bases had no gene match. DNA for the CDR3: TGCAGCGTTGAAGGGGTTTGGGACAGGGGGTATGGCTACACCTTC. As protein: CSVEGVWDRGYGYTF. Supplemented by reference TRBV29-1 and TRBJ1-2, the full variable domain reads SAVISQKPSRDICQRGTSLTIQCQVDSQVTMMFWYRQQPGQSLTLIATANQGSEATYESGFVIDKFPISRPNLTFSTLTVSNMSPEDSSIYLCSVEGVWDRGYGYTFGSGTRLTVV.

The V and J genes are TRBV6-6 and TRBJ1-3; the match to TRBD1 covers 7 bases. This CDR3 is built from 13 residues. Germline V CDR1 and CDR2: MNHNY, SVGAGI (reference sequence). V lost 3 bases and J lost 16; bases outside the gene matches: 12. The CDR3: CASSYSLRGLRYF. The CDR3 DNA sequence: TGTGCCAGCAGTTATTCGCTAAGGGGGCTAAGGTATTTT.

This clone was recorded only once. Germline is not matched at one junction end, which may reflect a read error. CDR3 amino acids: CASREDTTASYGYTF. The CDR3 bases are TGTGCCAGCAGAGAAGATACGACAGCGAGCTATGGCTACACCTTC. V gene TRBV6-1 combines with J gene TRBJ1-2; D perhaps matches TRBD1 (5 bases). CDR3 size: 15 residues. Germline assignment: CDR1 MNHNS and CDR2 SASEGT.

This chain joins TRBV5-6 and TRBJ2-7, with D unresolved. CDR1 is SGHDT and CDR2 is YYEEEE in the germline V gene. The length of the CDR3 is 16 residues. Trimming removed 1 base at V and 2 bases at J, with 16 bases between. The CDR3 reads CASSLSQLGRAYEQYF. In nucleotides, the CDR3 is TGTGCCAGCAGCTTGAGCCAGTTGGGTCGGGCCTACGAGCAGTACTTC. The full variable domain, its missing parts supplied by reference TRBV5-6 and TRBJ2-7, is DAGVTQSPTHLIKTRGQQVTLRCSPKSGHDTVSWYQQALGQGPQFIFQYYEEEERQRGNFPDRFSGHQFPNYSSELNVNALLLGDSALYLCASSLSQLGRAYEQYFGPGTRLTVT.

The rearrangement uses TRBV6-4 and TRBJ2-1; 7 nucleotides align to TRBD1. The V segment lost 6 bases and the J segment 1 base; nucleotides outside the gene matches: 6. Germline-derived CDR1 and CDR2 are MRHNA and SNTAGT. There are 15 residues in the CDR3. The CDR3 is CASSAQGVSYNEQFF. CDR3 DNA: TGTGCCAGCAGCGCTCAGGGGGTTTCCTACAATGAGCAGTTCTTC.

The chain couples TRBV6-4 to TRBJ1-1, with 7 bases identical to TRBD1. Germline trimming cut 8 bases from V and 1 base from J; bases unmatched to any gene: 7. The CDR3 runs 14 residues. Looked up from germline, CDR1 is MRHNA and CDR2 is SNTAGT. The CDR3 loop reads CASRPSGGNTEAFF. The DNA for the CDR3 is TGTGCCAGCCGTCCCTCAGGGGGGAACACTGAAGCTTTCTTT.

V is TRBV18 and J is TRBJ1-3; D is undetermined. Germline values: CDR1 KGHSH, CDR2 LQKENI. V lost 2 bases, J lost 0 bases, and 8 bases lay in between. The CDR3 has 15 amino acids. Here the CDR3 DNA reads TGTGCCAGCTCACCAATGACAATCTCTGGAAACACCATATATTTT. It encodes CASSPMTISGNTIYF.

The J gene is TRBJ1-2, the V gene TRBV7-2; the D is unclear. The length of the CDR3 is 13 residues. Trimming removed 4 bases at V and 5 bases at J, with 11 bases between. Germline values: CDR1 SGHTA, CDR2 FQGNSA. The CDR3 loop reads CASSSHTVYGYTF. CDR3 in DNA: TGTGCCAGCAGCTCGCATACAGTATATGGCTACACCTTC. Full variable domain (rest looked up from reference TRBV7-2 and TRBJ1-2): GAGVSQSPSNKVTEKGKDVELRCDPISGHTALYWYRQSLGQGLEFLIYFQGNSAPDKSGLPSDRFSAERTGGSVSTLTIQRTQQEDSAVYLCASSSHTVYGYTFGSGTRLTVV.

The chain has TRBV4-3 and TRBJ2-6; 7 nucleotides align to TRBD2. J gave up 2 bases and V 0 bases, and 7 bases lay outside the gene matches. The CDR3 has 18 residues. Germline V lookup: CDR1 LGHNA, CDR2 YSLEER. This CDR3 reads CASSQESWGGAGANVLTF. The CDR3 DNA reads as TGCGCCAGCAGCCAAGAATCTTGGGGGGGAGCTGGGGCCAACGTCCTGACTTTC.

The V gene is TRBV7-2, the J gene TRBJ2-1, with TRBD1 matching over 8 bases. The ends lost 4 bases at V and 7 bases at J; junction bases unmatched: 6. Germline values: CDR1 SGHTA, CDR2 FQGNSA. The CDR3 length is 14 residues. The CDR3 DNA is TGTGCCAGCAGCTCTAGGACAGGGATGAATGAGCAGTTCTTC. As protein: CASSSRTGMNEQFF.

This chain joins TRBV15 and TRBJ1-5; 12 nucleotides agree with TRBD1. The length of the CDR3 is 18 residues. Germline lookup yields CDR1 LNHNV and CDR2 YYDKDF (reference sequence). Trimming at V came to 0 bases and at J to 5 bases, leaving 8 bases not matched to a gene. The CDR3, as DNA: TGTGCCACCAGCAGAGATCTTCCGGGACAGGGGGCGGATCAGCCCCAGCATTTT. Encoded protein: CATSRDLPGQGADQPQHF. Based on the CDR3 plus reference TRBV15 and TRBJ1-5, the full variable domain is DAMVIQNPRYQVTQFGKPVTLSCSQTLNHNVMYWYQQKSSQAPKLLFHYYDKDFNNEADTPDNFQSRRPNTSFCFLDIRSPGLGDTAMYLCATSRDLPGQGADQPQHFGDGTRLSIL.

The V call is TRBV10-3, the J call TRBJ2-7, with a tentative D call TRBD2 (6 bases). The CDR3 length is 14 residues. V lost 6 bases to trimming and J lost 7 bases, with 19 bases between them. Germline values: CDR1 ENHRY, CDR2 SYGVKD. The CDR3 DNA sequence: TGTGCCATCAGGCCCGGGACTGGGCAGAGGGAGCAGTACTTC. Amino acids: CAIRPGTGQREQYF.

This clone was recorded only once. The CDR3 spells CASSFLPSGGAVTDTQYF. The CDR3 region has the DNA TGCGCCAGCAGCTTTCTCCCTAGCGGGGGGGCAGTCACAGATACGCAGTATTTT. The J gene is TRBJ2-3, the V gene TRBV5-1, with 12 bases identical to TRBD2. The CDR3 totals 18 residues. Germline V gene lookup returns CDR1 SGHRS and CDR2 YFSETQ. V dropped 2 bases and J dropped 2; count of bases not matched to a gene: 9.

This chain connects TRBV7-2 to TRBJ1-2; maybe TRBD1 (5 bases). Per the germline V gene, CDR1 is SGHTA and CDR2 is FQGNSA. This CDR3 has 15 residues. V gave up 2 bases and J gave up 5 bases, with 15 bases separating them. The CDR3 protein is CASSLIGAGLYGYTF. As DNA, the CDR3 is TGTGCCAGCAGCTTAATTGGAGCAGGGTTGTATGGCTACACCTTC.

The chain couples TRBV4-3 to TRBJ2-2; 11 positions match TRBD1. The CDR3 contains 17 residues. The trim removed 4 bases at V and 4 bases at J, leaving 8 bases unmatched. The germline V gene has CDR1 LGHNA and CDR2 YSLEER. The CDR3 DNA reads TGCGCCAGCAGCCGACTAGGACAGGGGGCGTTCACCGGGGAGCTGTTTTTT. Amino acids: CASSRLGQGAFTGELFF.

The chain links TRBV7-2 to TRBJ1-6; 9 bases match TRBD1. The CDR3 has 16 amino acids. Per the germline V gene, CDR1 is SGHTA and CDR2 is FQGNSA. With 7 bases clipped from V and 8 bases from J, the junction kept 12 bases outside the gene matches. The CDR3 DNA follows: TGTGCCAGCACCGTTAGGCCGGGACAGGGAGATTCACCCCTCCACTTT. The encoded protein is CASTVRPGQGDSPLHF.

This sequence joins TRBV28 and TRBJ2-2; D possibly corresponds to TRBD2 (7 bases). Trimming removed 3 bases from V and 4 bases from J, with 12 bases in between. CDR1 is MDHEN and CDR2 is SYDVKM in the germline V gene. The length of the CDR3 is 15 residues. CDR3 coding DNA: TGTGCCAGCAGTTTGTCCGGGGGGCTCACCGGGGAGCTGTTTTTT. This codes for CASSLSGGLTGELFF.

This clone was observed once. This sequence joins TRBV7-2 and TRBJ1-4; perhaps TRBD1 as D (6 bases). In germline, CDR1 is SGHTA, CDR2 FQGNSA. Trimming removed 8 bases at V and 5 bases at J, with 15 bases between. There are 14 residues in the CDR3. As DNA, the CDR3 is TGTGCCAGCGGGGGAGGGGGGGGGAATGAAAAACTGTTTTTT. Protein: CASGGGGGNEKLFF.